This T cell receptor beta chain was obtained from a study of brain T cells in children with intractable seizures (dated by TCRdb to about 2021). Turning to the overall study: A NanoString immunology panel was first used to screen resected brain tissue from about 53 pediatric epilepsy surgery cases for immune gene transcripts. About 70% of the 12 selected surgery cases also had pre-surgery blood sequenced, which left four cases with brain tissue only. The investigation overall reported the following: Because pre- and post-surgery blood were sequenced to different depths, clones absent from the pre-surgery sample may reflect undersampling. Viral specificity was inferred solely from CDR3 sequence similarity, and the HCMV serostatus of the patients was not known.

A single count supports this clone. The antigen it binds to is not known. Base qualities are not at hand, and no much larger clone is one base apart. At the DNA level, this CDR3 is encoded by other sequences in the same sample as well. CDR1 and CDR2, looked up from the germline V gene (reference sequence), are DFQATT and SNEGSKA. A distance of 6 bases separates the germline ends of V and J, which lose 6 bases and 1 base respectively. The CDR3 contains 11 residues, cysteine and phenylalanine counted. Here the CDR3 DNA is all that survives: 33 bases in frame from base 1. The immunoSEQ assay was used to generate TCR beta chain sequences from genomic DNA. As for the original processing: Any CDR3 sequence that did not begin with the conserved framework cysteine at position 104 was removed by hand. To get clonality, the normalized Shannon's Diversity Index was subtracted from one, giving values from 0 (maximal diversity) to 1 (oligoclonal). Differences in the frequency of the same CDR3 between samples, such as brain versus blood, were assessed with chi-squared comparison-of-proportions tests. Public clonotypes were found by searching immuneACCESS, and the VDJdb browser was used to assess similarity to known antiviral clonotypes. This immuneACCESS table, as held by TCRdb, lists in-frame sequences with V and J called but not all clones. Of the missing ones, under half trace to an unresolved V gene in checked studies; the others have no known cause. Clone size and V and J calls were adopted from that table, with D and trimming inferred from the DNA. The sample table holds 300,000 to 400,000 clones, of which over 90% were seen once. The ten largest clonotypes hold roughly 5.7% of the sample.

What the time point label conveys for this sample: blood from clinic visit 5 months post-surgery; TSC patient then seizure free. The surgery cases that showed the highest brain T cell transcript signatures were chosen for TCR beta chain sequencing of brain tissue, and of blood when it was available. Patients had been treated with at least one anti-epileptic drug before surgery. The TCR-sequenced patients were children whose drug-resistant epilepsy was caused by tuberous sclerosis complex, focal cortical dysplasia, Rasmussen encephalitis or hemimegalencephaly. Bulk genomic DNA was extracted from unsorted brain tissue and whole blood with the Monarch genomic DNA purification kit.

The sequence derives from a boy under three years old with tuberous sclerosis and intractable seizures. Recombination linked TRBV20-1 to TRBJ1-1; 6 matching bases give a weak D call of TRBD1. Specimen: peripheral blood, collected 4 to 5 months after surgery. The DNA is TGCAGTGCGGGACAGAACACTGAAGCTTTCTTT. This translates into CSAGQNTEAFF.